Below are 21 T cell receptor beta chains sequenced from a single sample in a study of CD8+ T cells in alopecia areata. The sequencing template was cDNA reverse transcribed from extracted RNA. This table comes from immunoSEQ multiplex PCR, and its TCRdb copy is limited to in-frame clones, with some not included. This table has some 170,000 clones, approximately 65% appearing once. The input for sequencing was CD8+ T cells sorted from blood, taken at week 0. These receptor sequences come from a human donor with alopecia areata.

This chain's CDR3 is CASSLPRGLDTQYF. CDR3 sequence (DNA): TGTGCCAGCAGCTTACCTCGGGGGCTGGATACGCAGTATTTT. This sequence joins TRBV7-2 and TRBJ2-3, with D perhaps being TRBD1 or TRBD2 (6 bases each). The V gene lost 2 bases and the J gene lost 6 bases, with 12 bases spanning the gap. Germline CDR1 is SGHTA and CDR2 is FQGNSA. CDR3 length: 14 residues.

The J gene is TRBJ2-7, the V gene TRBV7-9; D ambiguous. Germline CDR1 and CDR2: SEHNR and FQNEAQ (reference sequence). V lost 6 bases to trimming and J lost 3 bases, with 9 bases between them. This CDR3 region has 12 residues. The CDR3 loop reads CASSGAFYEQYF. The CDR3 nucleotides are TGTGCCAGCAGTGGAGCCTTCTACGAGCAGTACTTC.

The CDR3 DNA follows: TGTGCCAGCAGTTCAAATTCCCCCCCGACTAGCACAGATACGCAGTATTTT. Protein sequence: CASSSNSPPTSTDTQYF. The gene calls are TRBV13 and TRBJ2-3; D unclear. V was clipped by 6 bases and J by 0 bases, with 19 bases between them. In germline, CDR1 is PRHDT, CDR2 FYEKMQ (reference sequence). This CDR3 region has 17 residues. The variable domain in full, completed from reference TRBV13 and TRBJ2-3, reads AAGVIQSPRHLIKEKRETATLKCYPIPRHDTVYWYQQGPGQDPQFLISFYEKMQSDKGSIPDRFSAQQFSDYHSELNMSSLELGDSALYFCASSSNSPPTSTDTQYFGPGTRLTVL.

The J gene is TRBJ2-7, the V gene TRBV9; possibly TRBD1 or TRBD2 for D (5 bases each). The V end was cut by 3 bases, the J end by 4 bases, with 23 bases between. Germline V gene sequence: CDR1 SGDLS, CDR2 YYNGEE. The CDR3 totals 17 residues. The DNA for the CDR3 is TGTGCCAGCAGCGCAGAGACGGGACCACTCATGGGTTACGAGCAGTACTTC. It is translated as CASSAETGPLMGYEQYF. Together with reference TRBV9 and TRBJ2-7, the CDR3 gives the full variable domain: DSGVTQTPKHLITATGQRVTLRCSPRSGDLSVYWYQQSLDQGLQFLIQYYNGEERAKGNILERFSAQQFPDLHSELNLSSLELGDSALYFCASSAETGPLMGYEQYFGPGTRLTVT.

The gene calls are TRBV29-1 and TRBJ1-1; D is possibly TRBD1 (6 bases). The CDR3 length is 13 residues. V dropped 4 bases and J dropped 2 bases, with 11 bases sitting between them. CDR1 and CDR2 (germline): SQVTM, ANQGSEA. The CDR3 is CSVGGASNTEAFF. The CDR3 nucleotides read TGCAGCGTTGGGGGGGCATCTAACACTGAAGCTTTCTTT.

In its sample, this clone was seen a few times. V is TRBV12-5 and J is TRBJ2-7; 9 bases line up with TRBD1. With V trimmed by 0 bases and J by 1 base, 7 bases remained unmatched. From germline, CDR1 is LGHNT and CDR2 FRNRAP. CDR3 length: 17 residues. The CDR3 nucleotides read TGTGCTAGTGGTTTGGTACGGGGACAGGGAAGGTCCTACGAGCAGTACTTC. It codes for CASGLVRGQGRSYEQYF.

The rearrangement uses TRBV6-1 and TRBJ2-7, with 8 bases lining up with TRBD1. The CDR3 spans 17 residues. Germline CDR1 MNHNS, CDR2 SASEGT. The V segment lost 1 base and the J segment 3 bases; nucleotides outside the gene matches: 11. Here the CDR3 reads CASSEVPLGTGLYEQYF. In DNA form, the CDR3 reads TGTGCCAGCAGTGAAGTTCCTCTCGGGACAGGACTCTACGAGCAGTACTTC.

This chain connects TRBV4-1 to TRBJ1-2, with 7 bases that match TRBD1. CDR3 length: 17 residues. Trimming at V came to 8 bases and at J to 0 bases, leaving 15 bases not matched to a gene. Germline CDR1 and CDR2: MGHRA and YSYEKL. The CDR3 bases are TGCGCCAGCTCCCGAACCACAGGGGTTGCATCTAACTATGGCTACACCTTC. As protein: CASSRTTGVASNYGYTF.

The chain recombines TRBV27 with TRBJ2-3, with 9 bases that match TRBD2. Germline lookup yields CDR1 MNHEY and CDR2 SMNVEV (reference sequence). The length of the CDR3 is 14 residues. Trimming at V came to 4 bases and at J to 5 bases, leaving 4 bases not matched to a gene. CDR3 residues: CASSSSGVGDTQYF. Here the CDR3 DNA reads TGTGCCAGCAGTTCTAGCGGGGTTGGAGATACGCAGTATTTT.

This sequence joins TRBV7-9 and TRBJ2-7; D call uncertain. V lost 7 bases and J 3 bases, leaving 22 bases between the germline ends. The CDR3 contains 16 residues. Germline CDR1 is SEHNR and CDR2 is FQNEAQ (reference sequence). Here the CDR3 reads CASTSELGSSSYEQYF. The DNA of the CDR3 is TGTGCCAGCACCTCCGAGCTGGGGTCGTCCAGCTACGAGCAGTACTTC.

This chain uses TRBV6-5 with TRBJ2-7, with 7 bases identical to TRBD1. This CDR3 comprises 14 residues. The germline CDR1 and CDR2 sequences are MNHEY and SVGAGI. V lost 5 bases to trimming and J lost 3 bases; unmatched junction nucleotides: 7. This CDR3 reads CASSLGDSNYEQYF. For the CDR3, the DNA is TGTGCCAGCAGTCTGGGGGACAGCAACTACGAGCAGTACTTC.

With respect to this clone: The sample holds other DNA sequences that translate to the same CDR3. This chain connects TRBV6-5 to TRBJ1-5; D is undetermined. The CDR3 totals 13 residues. Looked up from germline, CDR1 is MNHEY and CDR2 is SVGAGI. V gave up 2 bases and J gave up 2 bases, with 4 bases separating them. The CDR3 is CASSYKGNQPQHF. The CDR3, as DNA: TGTGCCAGCAGTTACAAGGGCAATCAGCCCCAGCATTTT.

The chain joins TRBV9 to TRBJ2-1; TRBD2 matches at 9 bases. The V and J ends lost 0 bases and 5 bases, in that order; junction bases with no gene match: 6. Germline V gene lookup returns CDR1 SGDLS and CDR2 YYNGEE. CDR3 length equals 16 residues. The CDR3 nucleotides read TGTGCCAGCAGCGTAGCTGGCGGGGGGGCCAACAATGAGCAGTTCTTC. It translates to CASSVAGGGANNEQFF.

This clone occurred a few times. In DNA, the CDR3 is TGTGCCAGTAGTTACGAGACCCAGTACTTC. Its protein is CASSYETQYF. V is TRBV19 and J is TRBJ2-5; D gene ambiguous. CDR1 and CDR2 (germline): LNHDA, SQIVND (reference sequence). V was clipped by 5 bases and J by 5 bases, with 3 bases between them. The CDR3 length is 10 residues.

The V call is TRBV15, the J call TRBJ1-2; 7 bases map to TRBD1. The CDR3 totals 17 residues. Germline CDR1 reads LNHNV; CDR2 reads YYDKDF (reference sequence). Trimming cost V 6 bases and J 3 bases; bases outside gene matches: 16. The CDR3 DNA is TGTGCCACCAGAGGGGGAAAGGGGACAGAAGGTTACTATGGCTACACCTTC. Amino acids: CATRGGKGTEGYYGYTF.

This chain links TRBV29-1 with TRBJ1-2, with TRBD1 identical over 7 bases. The ends lost 6 bases at V and 4 bases at J; junction bases unmatched: 5. Looked up from germline, CDR1 is SQVTM and CDR2 is ANQGSEA. This CDR3 is 12 amino acids long. The CDR3 loop is CSVPGDSYGYTF. DNA of the CDR3: TGCAGCGTGCCTGGGGACAGCTATGGCTACACCTTC. The whole variable domain, remainder taken from reference TRBV29-1 and TRBJ1-2, is SAVISQKPSRDICQRGTSLTIQCQVDSQVTMMFWYRQQPGQSLTLIATANQGSEATYESGFVIDKFPISRPNLTFSTLTVSNMSPEDSSIYLCSVPGDSYGYTFGSGTRLTVV.

This clone was counted a single time. This sequence joins TRBV19 and TRBJ2-1; 14 nucleotides agree with TRBD2. J lost 6 bases, V lost 3 bases, and 10 bases had no gene match. The CDR3 consists of 18 residues. In germline, CDR1 is LNHDA, CDR2 SQIVND (reference sequence). For the CDR3, the DNA is TGTGCCAGTAGTATCATTACGGGACTAGCGGGGGCGGGCAATGAGCAGTTCTTC. Its protein product is CASSIITGLAGAGNEQFF.

A few counts support this clone. The chain recombines TRBV29-1 with TRBJ2-5; a possible D gene is TRBD2 (5 bases). This CDR3 is built from 13 residues. V was trimmed by 2 bases and J by 3 bases, leaving 10 bases between them. Germline CDR1 is SQVTM and CDR2 is ANQGSEA. CDR3 residues: CSVESPGEETQYF. CDR3 sequence (DNA): TGCAGCGTTGAAAGTCCCGGGGAAGAGACCCAGTACTTC.

The sample holds a few counts of this clone. The V and J genes are TRBV5-1 and TRBJ2-5; D uncertain. Trimming cost V 6 bases and J 3 bases, with 21 bases left between them. The CDR3 is made up of 16 amino acids. Germline V gene lookup returns CDR1 SGHRS and CDR2 YFSETQ. The DNA for the CDR3 is TGCGCCAGCAAACCAACCACCTATTGGTCCGAAGAGACCCAGTACTTC. This codes for CASKPTTYWSEETQYF.

The chain carries TRBV15 and TRBJ2-7; maybe TRBD1 (5 bases). The CDR3 runs to 15 residues. Trimming pared 3 bases from V and 0 bases from J, leaving 12 bases between. CDR1 LNHNV and CDR2 YYDKDF come from the germline V gene (reference sequence). DNA for the CDR3: TGTGCCACCAGCAGGACAGTAAGGAGCTCCTACGAGCAGTACTTC. Translated, it gives CATSRTVRSSYEQYF.

The rearrangement joins TRBV15 to TRBJ2-7, with TRBD1 matching 9 bases. CDR3 length: 15 residues. The germline V gene has CDR1 LNHNV and CDR2 YYDKDF (reference sequence). The V gene end was trimmed by 4 bases and the J gene end by 2 bases; junction bases not matched to a gene: 6. DNA of the CDR3: TGTGCCACCAGCATAGACAGGGGGGGAACCTACGAGCAGTACTTC. This gives the protein CATSIDRGGTYEQYF.